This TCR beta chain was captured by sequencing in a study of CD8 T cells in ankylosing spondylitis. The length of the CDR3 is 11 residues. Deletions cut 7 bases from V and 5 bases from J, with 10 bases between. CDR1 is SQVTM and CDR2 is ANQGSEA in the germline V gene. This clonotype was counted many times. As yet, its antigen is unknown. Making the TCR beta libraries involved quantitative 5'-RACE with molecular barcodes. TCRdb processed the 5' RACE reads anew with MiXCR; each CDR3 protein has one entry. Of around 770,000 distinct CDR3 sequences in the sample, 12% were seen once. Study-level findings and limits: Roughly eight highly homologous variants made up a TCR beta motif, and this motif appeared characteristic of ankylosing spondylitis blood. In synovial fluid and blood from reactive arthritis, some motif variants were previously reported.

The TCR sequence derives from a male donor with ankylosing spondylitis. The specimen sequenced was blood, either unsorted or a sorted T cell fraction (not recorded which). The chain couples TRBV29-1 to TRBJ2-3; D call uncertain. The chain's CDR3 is CSGETKDTQYF. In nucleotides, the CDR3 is TGCAGCGGCGAAACTAAAGATACGCAGTATTTT.